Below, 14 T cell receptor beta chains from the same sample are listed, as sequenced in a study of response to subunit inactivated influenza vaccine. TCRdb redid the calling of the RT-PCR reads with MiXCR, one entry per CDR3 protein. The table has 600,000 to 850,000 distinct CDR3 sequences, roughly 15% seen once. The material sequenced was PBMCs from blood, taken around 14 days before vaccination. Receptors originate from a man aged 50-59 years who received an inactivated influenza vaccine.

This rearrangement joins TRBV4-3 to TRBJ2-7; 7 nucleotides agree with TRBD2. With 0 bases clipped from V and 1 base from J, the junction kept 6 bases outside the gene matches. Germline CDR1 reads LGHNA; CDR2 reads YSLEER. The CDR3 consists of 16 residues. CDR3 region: CASSQERSGISYEQYF. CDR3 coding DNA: TGCGCCAGCAGCCAAGAACGGAGCGGGATATCCTACGAGCAGTACTTC.

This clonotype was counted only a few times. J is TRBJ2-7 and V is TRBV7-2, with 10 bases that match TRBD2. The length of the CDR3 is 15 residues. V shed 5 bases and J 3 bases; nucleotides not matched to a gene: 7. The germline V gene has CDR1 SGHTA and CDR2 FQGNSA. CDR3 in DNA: TGTGCCAGCAGCGCCGGGACTAGCGCCTTCTACGAGCAGTACTTC. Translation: CASSAGTSAFYEQYF.

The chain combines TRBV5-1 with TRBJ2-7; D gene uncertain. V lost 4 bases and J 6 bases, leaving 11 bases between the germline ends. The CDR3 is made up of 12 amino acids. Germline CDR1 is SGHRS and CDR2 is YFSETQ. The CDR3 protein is CASSPSAREQYF. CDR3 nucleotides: TGCGCCAGCAGCCCGTCAGCGCGCGAGCAGTACTTC.

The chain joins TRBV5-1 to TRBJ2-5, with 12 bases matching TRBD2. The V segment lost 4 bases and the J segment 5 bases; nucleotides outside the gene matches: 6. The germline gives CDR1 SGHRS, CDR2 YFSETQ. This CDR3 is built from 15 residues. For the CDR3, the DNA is TGCGCCAGCAGCGCCGGACTAGCGGGAAGGGAGACCCAGTACTTC. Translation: CASSAGLAGRETQYF.

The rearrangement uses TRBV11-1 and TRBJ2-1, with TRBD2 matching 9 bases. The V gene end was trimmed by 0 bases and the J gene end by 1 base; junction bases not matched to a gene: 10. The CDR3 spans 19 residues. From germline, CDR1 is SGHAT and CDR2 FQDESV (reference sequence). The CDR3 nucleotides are TGTGCCAGCAGCTTAGCGGGAAGTACCAGCGGGGGGTCCTACAATGAGCAGTTCTTC. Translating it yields CASSLAGSTSGGSYNEQFF.

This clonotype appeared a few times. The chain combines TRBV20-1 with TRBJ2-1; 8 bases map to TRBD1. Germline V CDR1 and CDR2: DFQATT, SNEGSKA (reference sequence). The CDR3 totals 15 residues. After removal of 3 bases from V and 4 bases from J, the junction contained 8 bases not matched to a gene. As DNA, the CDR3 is TGCAGTGCTAGTCCAGACAGGGGTCAATACAATGAGCAGTTCTTC. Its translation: CSASPDRGQYNEQFF.

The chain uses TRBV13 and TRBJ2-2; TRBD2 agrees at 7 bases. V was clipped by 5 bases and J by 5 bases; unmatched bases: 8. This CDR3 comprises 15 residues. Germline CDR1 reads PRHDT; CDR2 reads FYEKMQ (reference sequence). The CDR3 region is CASSEGLSGTGELFF. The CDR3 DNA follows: TGTGCCAGCAGCGAGGGACTATCGGGGACCGGGGAGCTGTTTTTT.

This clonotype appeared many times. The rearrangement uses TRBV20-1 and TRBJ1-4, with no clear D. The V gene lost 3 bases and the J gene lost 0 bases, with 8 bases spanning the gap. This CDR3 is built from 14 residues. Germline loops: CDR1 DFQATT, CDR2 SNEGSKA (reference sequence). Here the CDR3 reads CSASFGPTNEKLFF. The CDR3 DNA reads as TGCAGTGCTAGTTTTGGCCCAACTAATGAAAAACTGTTTTTT.

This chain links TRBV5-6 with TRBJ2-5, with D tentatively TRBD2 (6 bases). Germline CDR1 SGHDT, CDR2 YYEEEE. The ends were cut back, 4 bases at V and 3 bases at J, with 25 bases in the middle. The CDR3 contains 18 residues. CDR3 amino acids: CASSAAPGAGLGKETQYF. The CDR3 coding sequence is TGTGCCAGCAGCGCGGCCCCGGGAGCGGGCCTCGGGAAAGAGACCCAGTACTTC.

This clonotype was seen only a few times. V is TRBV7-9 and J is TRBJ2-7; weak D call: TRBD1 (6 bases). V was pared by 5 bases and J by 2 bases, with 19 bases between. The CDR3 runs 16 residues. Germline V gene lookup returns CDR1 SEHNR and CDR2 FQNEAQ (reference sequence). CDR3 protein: CASSPRSSRGTYEQYF. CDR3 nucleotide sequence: TGTGCCAGCAGCCCTAGGTCTTCCAGGGGAACCTACGAGCAGTACTTC. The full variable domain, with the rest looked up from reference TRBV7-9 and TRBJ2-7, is DTGVSQNPRHKITKRGQNVTFRCDPISEHNRLYWYRQTLGQGPEFLTYFQNEAQLEKSRLLSDRFSAERPKGSFSTLEIQRTEQGDSAMYLCASSPRSSRGTYEQYFGPGTRLTVT.

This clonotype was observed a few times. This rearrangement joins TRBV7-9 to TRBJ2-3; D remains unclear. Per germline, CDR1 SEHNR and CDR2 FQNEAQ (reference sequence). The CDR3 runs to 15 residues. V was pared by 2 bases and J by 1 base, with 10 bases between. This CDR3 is CASSLRSWGTDTQYF. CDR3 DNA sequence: TGTGCCAGCAGCTTACGATCCTGGGGCACAGATACGCAGTATTTT.

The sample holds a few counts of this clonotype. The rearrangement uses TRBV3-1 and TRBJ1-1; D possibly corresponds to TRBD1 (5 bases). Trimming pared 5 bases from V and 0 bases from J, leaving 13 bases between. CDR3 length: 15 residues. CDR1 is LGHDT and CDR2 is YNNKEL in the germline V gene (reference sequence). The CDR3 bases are TGTGCCAGCAGCTCCCCGGGACGGGTGAACACTGAAGCTTTCTTT. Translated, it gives CASSSPGRVNTEAFF.

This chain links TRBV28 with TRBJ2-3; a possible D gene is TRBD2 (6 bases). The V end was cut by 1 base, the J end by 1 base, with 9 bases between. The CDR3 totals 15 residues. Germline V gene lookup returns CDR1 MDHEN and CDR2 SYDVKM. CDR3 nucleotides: TGTGCCAGCAGTTTATTTGGGACTCGCACAGATACGCAGTATTTT. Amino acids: CASSLFGTRTDTQYF.

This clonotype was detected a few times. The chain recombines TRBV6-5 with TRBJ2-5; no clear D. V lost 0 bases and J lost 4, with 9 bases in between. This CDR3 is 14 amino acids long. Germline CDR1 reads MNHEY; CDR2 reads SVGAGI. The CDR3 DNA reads TGTGCCAGCAGTTACTCTAGGACCCTAGAGACCCAGTACTTC. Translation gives CASSYSRTLETQYF.